This is a list of T cell receptor beta chains from one sample in a study of OX40 agonist ivuxolimab in advanced cancers. The assay was immunoSEQ multiplex PCR, and TCRdb's table has in-frame clones only and misses some. The repertoire holds tens of thousands of clones, 75% to 85% seen once, with about 2% in the top ten. The sequencing here drew on CD4+ or CD8+ T cells sorted from blood, taken in a trial of the OX40 agonist ivuxolimab. The receptors here all came from an adult with an advanced solid tumor such as melanoma, head and neck, liver or kidney cancer. Both conserved end residues are part of each CDR3. A D gene is named only where the DNA matches it firmly. Where a row states a size, it is once, few, many or the class of an expanded clone; other rows omit it.

NA	12	TRBJ2-7	TRBV28	NA	CASSSGRYEQYF	TGTGCCAGCAGTTCCGGACGTTACGAGCAGTACTTC
TRBD2	15	TRBJ2-7	TRBV5-4	NA	CASSWRTSGTGEQYF	TGTGCCAGCAGCTGGAGGACTAGCGGGACAGGGGAGCAGTACTTC
NA	11	TRBJ2-7	TRBV28	NA	CASSGHYEQYF	TGTGCCAGCAGTGGCCACTACGAGCAGTACTTC
NA	13	TRBJ2-1	TRBV5-6	NA	CASSLMAGYEQFF	TGTGCCAGCAGCTTGATGGCAGGGTATGAGCAGTTCTTC
TRBD1	15	TRBJ1-1	TRBV5-4	NA	CASSLNRDRNTEAFF	TGTGCCAGCAGCTTAAATCGGGACAGGAACACTGAAGCTTTCTTT
NA	14	TRBJ2-3	TRBV7-3	NA	CASSLNRGSDTQYF	TGTGCCAGCAGCTTAAATCGGGGCTCAGATACGCAGTATTTT
TRBD1	13	TRBJ1-1	TRBV29-1	NA	CSVDRQGATEAFF	TGCAGCGTTGATCGGCAGGGGGCCACTGAAGCTTTCTTT
TRBD2	15	TRBJ2-3	TRBV7-7	NA	CASSVVAGGTDTQYF	TGTGCCAGCAGTGTGGTAGCGGGGGGCACAGATACGCAGTATTTT
NA	16	TRBJ2-3	TRBV29-1	once	CSVEDPHSLTIRTQYF	TGCAGCGTTGAAGATCCCCACAGCCTCACGATTCGTACGCAGTATTTT
NA	15	TRBJ2-1	TRBV11-2	NA	CASSLGVADYNEQFF	TGTGCCAGCAGCTTAGGGGTAGCCGACTACAATGAGCAGTTCTTC
NA	17	TRBJ1-3	TRBV5-6	NA	CASSFPGPPVIGNTIYF	TGTGCCAGCAGCTTTCCGGGACCTCCCGTTATTGGAAACACCATATATTTT
NA	16	TRBJ1-3	TRBV7-2	NA	CASSSPRWGSGNTIYF	TGTGCCAGCAGCTCCCCTCGTTGGGGCTCTGGAAACACCATATATTTT
TRBD2	13	TRBJ2-7	TRBV5-1	NA	CASRLAGAPEQYF	TGCGCCAGCAGGCTAGCGGGGGCGCCTGAGCAGTACTTC
NA	16	TRBJ2-1	TRBV5-8	NA	CASSLSRRVIYNEQFF	TGTGCCAGCAGCTTGTCTCGGAGGGTCATCTACAATGAGCAGTTCTTC
NA	13	TRBJ2-7	TRBV18	NA	CASSSSGRNEQYF	TGTGCCAGCTCGTCCAGCGGTAGGAACGAGCAGTACTTC
TRBD1	23	TRBJ2-4	TRBV5-1	NA	CASSQLHGTAVYITLLAKNIQYF	TGCGCCAGCAGCCAACTACACGGGACAGCCGTATACATAACCCTCCTAGCCAAAAACATTCAGTACTTC
NA	15	TRBJ1-5	TRBV6-1	NA	CASSETRGNNQPQHF	TGTGCCAGCAGTGAAACCCGGGGGAACAATCAGCCCCAGCATTTT
TRBD1	15	TRBJ1-4	TRBV30	NA	CAWEWGGTANEKLFF	TGTGCCTGGGAGTGGGGCGGGACAGCGAATGAAAAACTGTTTTTT
NA	16	TRBJ1-1	TRBV15	once	CATSRAMGASLHKAFF	TGTGCCACCAGCAGAGCTATGGGGGCCTCCCTTCATAAAGCTTTCTTT
NA	20	TRBJ2-6	TRBV4-1	NA	CASSQEVSRGTLSGANVLTF	TGCGCCAGCAGCCAAGAGGTGAGTCGGGGGACTCTCTCTGGGGCCAACGTCCTGACTTTC
TRBD1	12	TRBJ1-1	TRBV5-1	NA	CASSLGGPEAFF	TGCGCCAGCAGCTTAGGGGGCCCTGAAGCTTTCTTT
NA	14	TRBJ1-1	TRBV9	NA	CASRGVGENTEAFF	TGTGCCAGCAGAGGCGTAGGTGAAAACACTGAAGCTTTCTTT
NA	16	TRBJ2-1	TRBV27	NA	CASSLGRRLGYNEQFF	TGTGCCAGCAGTTTGGGAAGGCGCCTTGGGTACAATGAGCAGTTCTTC
NA	15	TRBJ1-6	TRBV19	NA	CASSMSTAYNSPLHF	TGTGCCAGTAGTATGAGCACAGCCTATAATTCACCCCTCCACTTT
NA	13	TRBJ2-1	TRBV28	NA	CASTPRNLNEQFF	TGTGCCAGCACTCCGCGGAATCTCAATGAGCAGTTCTTC
TRBD1	16	TRBJ2-7	TRBV7-9	NA	CASSLEAGQGAREQYF	TGTGCCAGCAGCTTAGAAGCCGGACAGGGGGCCCGCGAGCAGTACTTC
NA	14	TRBJ2-1	TRBV5-1	once	CASTSSLSYNEQFF	TGCGCCAGCACCTCGTCGTTATCCTACAATGAGCAGTTCTTC